The present TCR beta chain was sequenced within a study of cytomegalovirus exposure and HLA in healthy donors. Findings and limits, study-wide: Through in vitro validation, three CMV-associated chains were shown to be specific for CMV antigens. Overall, about 160 TCR beta chains were annotated as cytomegalovirus-associated. A classifier reportedly called cytomegalovirus status with high sensitivity and specificity.

Profiled with immunoSEQ multiplex PCR; TCRdb holds only in-frame clones, not every one. The sample includes hundreds of thousands of clones, around nine tenths of them seen just once. Regarding this clone: Its cognate antigen is unknown.

The length of the CDR3 is 14 residues. V gave up 6 bases and J gave up 5 bases; unmatched junction bases: 6. Germline loops: CDR1 MGHDK, CDR2 SYGVNS. This chain joins TRBV25-1 and TRBJ2-2; 7 bases map to TRBD1. The sequence was collected from a man aged 18 to 35 in good health and CMV-seronegative. The specimen sequenced was PBMCs. The CDR3 sequence: CASRTGDVTGELFF. The CDR3 DNA reads as TGTGCCAGCAGAACAGGGGACGTAACCGGGGAGCTGTTTTTT.